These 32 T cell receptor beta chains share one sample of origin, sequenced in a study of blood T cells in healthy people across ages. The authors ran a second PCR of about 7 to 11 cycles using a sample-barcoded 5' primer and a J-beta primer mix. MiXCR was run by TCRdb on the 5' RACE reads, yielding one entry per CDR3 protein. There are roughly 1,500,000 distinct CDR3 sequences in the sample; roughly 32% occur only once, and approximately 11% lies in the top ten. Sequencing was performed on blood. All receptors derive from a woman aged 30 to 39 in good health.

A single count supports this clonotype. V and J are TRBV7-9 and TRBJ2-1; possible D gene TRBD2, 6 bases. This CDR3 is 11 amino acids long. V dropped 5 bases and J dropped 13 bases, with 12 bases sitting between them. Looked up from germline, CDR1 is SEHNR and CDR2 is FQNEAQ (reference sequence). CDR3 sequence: CASSPGTFQFF. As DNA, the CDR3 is TGTGCCAGCAGCCCCGGGACTTTTCAGTTCTTC.

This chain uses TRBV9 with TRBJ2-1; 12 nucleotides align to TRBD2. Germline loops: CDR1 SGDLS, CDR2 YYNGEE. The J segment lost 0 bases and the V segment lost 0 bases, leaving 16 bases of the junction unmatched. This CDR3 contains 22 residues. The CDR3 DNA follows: TGTGCCAGCAGCGTAGCCCCTTCGCGGGGACTAGCGGGCCTGAACTCCTACAATGAGCAGTTCTTC. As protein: CASSVAPSRGLAGLNSYNEQFF.

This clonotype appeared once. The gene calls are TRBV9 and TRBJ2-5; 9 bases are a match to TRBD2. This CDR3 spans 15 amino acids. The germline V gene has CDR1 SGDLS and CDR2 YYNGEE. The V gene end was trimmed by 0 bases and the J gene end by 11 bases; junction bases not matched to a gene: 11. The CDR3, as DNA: TGTGCCAGCAGCGTAGTAGGTAGCGGGGGTTCTGAGCAGTACTTC. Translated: CASSVVGSGGSEQYF. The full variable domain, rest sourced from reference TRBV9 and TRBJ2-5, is DSGVTQTPKHLITATGQRVTLRCSPRSGDLSVYWYQQSLDQGLQFLIQYYNGEERAKGNILERFSAQQFPDLHSELNLSSLELGDSALYFCASSVVGSGGSEQYFGPGTRLLVL.

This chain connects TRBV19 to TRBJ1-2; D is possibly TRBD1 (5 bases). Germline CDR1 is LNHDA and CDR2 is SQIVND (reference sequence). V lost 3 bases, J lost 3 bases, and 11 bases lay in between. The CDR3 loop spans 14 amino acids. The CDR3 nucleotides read TGTGCCAGTAGTATCCCCAGGGAGCACTATGGCTACACCTTC. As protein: CASSIPREHYGYTF.

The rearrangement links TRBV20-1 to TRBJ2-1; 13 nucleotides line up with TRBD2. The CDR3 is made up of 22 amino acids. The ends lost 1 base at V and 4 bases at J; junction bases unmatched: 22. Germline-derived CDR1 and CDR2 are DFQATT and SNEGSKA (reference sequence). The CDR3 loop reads CSARAQREGPGLAGWEYNEQFF. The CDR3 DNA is TGCAGTGCTAGAGCCCAAAGGGAAGGACCGGGACTAGCGGGGTGGGAATACAATGAGCAGTTCTTC.

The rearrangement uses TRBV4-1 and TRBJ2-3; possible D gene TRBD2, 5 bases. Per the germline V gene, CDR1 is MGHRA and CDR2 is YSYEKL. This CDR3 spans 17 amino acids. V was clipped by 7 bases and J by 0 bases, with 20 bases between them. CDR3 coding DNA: TGCGCCAGCACCCCAAGGAGGAGCAGCACTAGCACAGATACGCAGTATTTT. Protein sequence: CASTPRRSSTSTDTQYF.

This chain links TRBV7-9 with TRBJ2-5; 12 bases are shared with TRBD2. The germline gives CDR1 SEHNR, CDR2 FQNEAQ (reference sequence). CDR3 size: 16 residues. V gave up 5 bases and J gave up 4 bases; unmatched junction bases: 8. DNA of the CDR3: TGTGCCAGCAGCAAAGCAAGACTAGCGGGGGTAGAGACCCAGTACTTC. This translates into CASSKARLAGVETQYF.

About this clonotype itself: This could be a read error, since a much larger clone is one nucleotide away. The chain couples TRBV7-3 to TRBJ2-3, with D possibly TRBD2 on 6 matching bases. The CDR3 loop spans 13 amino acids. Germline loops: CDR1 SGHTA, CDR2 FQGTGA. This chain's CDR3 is CTSSRGSTDTQYF. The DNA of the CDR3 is TGTACCAGCAGCCGGGGGAGCACAGATACGCAGTATTTT.

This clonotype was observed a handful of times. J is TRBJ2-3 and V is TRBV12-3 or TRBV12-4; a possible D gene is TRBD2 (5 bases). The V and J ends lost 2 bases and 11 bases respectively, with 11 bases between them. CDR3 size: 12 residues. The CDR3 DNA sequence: TGTGCCAGCAGTTTACGGTCGAGGGAGCAGTATTTT. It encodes CASSLRSREQYF.

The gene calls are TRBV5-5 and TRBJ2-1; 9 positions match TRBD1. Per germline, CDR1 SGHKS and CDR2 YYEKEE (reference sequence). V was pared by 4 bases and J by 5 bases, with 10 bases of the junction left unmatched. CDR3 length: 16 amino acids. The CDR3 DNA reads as TGTGCCAGCAGCAGAACCCCGGGACAGGGTAACAATGAGCAGTTCTTC. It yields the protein CASSRTPGQGNNEQFF.

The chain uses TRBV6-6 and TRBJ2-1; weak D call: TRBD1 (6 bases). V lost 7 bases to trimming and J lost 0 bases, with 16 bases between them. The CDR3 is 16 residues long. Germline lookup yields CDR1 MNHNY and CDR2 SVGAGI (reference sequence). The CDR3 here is CASTQQRGNSYNEQFF. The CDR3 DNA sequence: TGTGCCAGCACCCAACAGAGGGGGAACTCCTACAATGAGCAGTTCTTC.

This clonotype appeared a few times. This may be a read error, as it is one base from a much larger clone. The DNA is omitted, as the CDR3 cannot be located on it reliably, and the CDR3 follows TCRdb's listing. CDR3 residues: CSARVGAGANVRTF. The chain employs TRBV20-1 and TRBJ2-6; the table calls TRBD1, which could not be checked here. CDR1 is DFQATT and CDR2 is SNEGSKA in the germline V gene (reference sequence). Both ends counted, the CDR3 spans 14 residues.

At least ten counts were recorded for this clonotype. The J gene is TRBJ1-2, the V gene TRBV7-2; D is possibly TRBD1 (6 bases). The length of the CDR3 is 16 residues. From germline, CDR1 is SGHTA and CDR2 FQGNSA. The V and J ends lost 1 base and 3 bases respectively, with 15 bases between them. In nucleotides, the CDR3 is TGTGCCAGCAGCTTAGGTCGGGACACCTCAGACTATGGCTACACCTTC. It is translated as CASSLGRDTSDYGYTF.

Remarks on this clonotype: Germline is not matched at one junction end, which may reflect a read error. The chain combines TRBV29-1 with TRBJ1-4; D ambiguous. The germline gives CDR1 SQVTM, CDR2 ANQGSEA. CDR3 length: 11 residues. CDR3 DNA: TGCAGCGCTGAAGTAGGGGAAAAACTGTTTTTT. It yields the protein CSAEVGEKLFF.

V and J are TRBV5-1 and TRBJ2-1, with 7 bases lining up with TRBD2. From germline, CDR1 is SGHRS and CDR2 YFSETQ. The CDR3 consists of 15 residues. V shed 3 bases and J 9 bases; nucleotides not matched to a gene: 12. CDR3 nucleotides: TGCGCCAGCAGCTCAGGACTAGAATGGAGCGGTGAGCAGTTCTTC. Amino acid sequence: CASSSGLEWSGEQFF.

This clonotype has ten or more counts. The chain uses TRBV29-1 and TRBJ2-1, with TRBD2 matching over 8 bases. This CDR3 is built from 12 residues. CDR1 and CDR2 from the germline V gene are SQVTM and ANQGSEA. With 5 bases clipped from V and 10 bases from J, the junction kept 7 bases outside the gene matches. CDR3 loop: CSVKASGQEQFF. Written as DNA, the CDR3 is TGCAGCGTTAAGGCTAGCGGGCAAGAGCAGTTCTTC.

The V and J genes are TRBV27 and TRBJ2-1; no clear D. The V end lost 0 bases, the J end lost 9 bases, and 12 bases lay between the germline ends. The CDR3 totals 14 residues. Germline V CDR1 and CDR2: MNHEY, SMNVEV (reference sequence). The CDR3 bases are TGTGCCAGCAGTTTATCATTAGGGTACGGTGAGCAGTTCTTC. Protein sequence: CASSLSLGYGEQFF.

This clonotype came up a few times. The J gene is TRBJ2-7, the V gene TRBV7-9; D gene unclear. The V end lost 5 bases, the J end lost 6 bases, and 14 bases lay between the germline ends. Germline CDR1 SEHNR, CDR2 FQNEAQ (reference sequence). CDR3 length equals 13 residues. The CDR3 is CASSGVVMGEQYF. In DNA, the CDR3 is TGTGCCAGCAGCGGGGTAGTGATGGGCGAGCAGTACTTC. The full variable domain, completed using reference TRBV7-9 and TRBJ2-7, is DTGVSQNPRHKITKRGQNVTFRCDPISEHNRLYWYRQTLGQGPEFLTYFQNEAQLEKSRLLSDRFSAERPKGSFSTLEIQRTEQGDSAMYLCASSGVVMGEQYFGPGTRLTVT.

CDR3 in amino acids: CASSPGTQVYEQYF. Written as DNA, the CDR3 is TGTGCCAGCAGCCCCGGGACACAGGTCTACGAGCAGTACTTC. This chain links TRBV7-8 with TRBJ2-7; TRBD1 might be the D (6 bases). This CDR3 has 14 residues. Germline lookup yields CDR1 SGHVS and CDR2 FQNEAQ. Trimming cost V 5 bases and J 3 bases, with 14 bases left between them.

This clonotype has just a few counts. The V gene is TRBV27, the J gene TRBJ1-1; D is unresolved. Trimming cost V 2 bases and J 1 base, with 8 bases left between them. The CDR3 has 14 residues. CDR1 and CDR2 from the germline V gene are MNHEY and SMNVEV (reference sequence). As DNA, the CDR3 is TGTGCCAGCAGTTTAAACGGGTGGAACACTGAAGCTTTCTTT. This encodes CASSLNGWNTEAFF.

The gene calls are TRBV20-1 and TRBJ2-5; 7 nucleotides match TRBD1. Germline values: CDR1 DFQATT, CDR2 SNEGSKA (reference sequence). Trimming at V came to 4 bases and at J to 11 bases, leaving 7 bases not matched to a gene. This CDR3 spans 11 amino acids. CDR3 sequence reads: CSAIETGLQYF. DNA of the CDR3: TGCAGTGCTATTGAGACAGGGTTACAGTACTTC.

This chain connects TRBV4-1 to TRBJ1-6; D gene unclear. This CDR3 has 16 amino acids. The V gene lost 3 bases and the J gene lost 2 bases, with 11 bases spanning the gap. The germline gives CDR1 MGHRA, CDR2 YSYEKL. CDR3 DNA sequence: TGCGCCAGCAGCCACGACACGAGCACCTATAATTCACCCCTCCACTTT. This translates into CASSHDTSTYNSPLHF.

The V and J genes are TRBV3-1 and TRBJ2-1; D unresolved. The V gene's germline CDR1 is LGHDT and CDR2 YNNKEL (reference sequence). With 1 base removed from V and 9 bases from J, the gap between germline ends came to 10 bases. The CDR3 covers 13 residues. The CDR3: CASSQARSLEQFF. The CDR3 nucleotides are TGTGCCAGCAGCCAAGCCAGATCCCTTGAGCAGTTCTTC.

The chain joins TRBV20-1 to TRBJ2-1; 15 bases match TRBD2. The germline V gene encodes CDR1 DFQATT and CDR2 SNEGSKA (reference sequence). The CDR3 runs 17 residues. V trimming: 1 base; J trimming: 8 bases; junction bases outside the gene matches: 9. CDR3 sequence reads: CSARVRTSGRELDEQFF. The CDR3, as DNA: TGCAGTGCTAGAGTCCGGACTAGCGGGAGGGAGCTCGATGAGCAGTTCTTC.

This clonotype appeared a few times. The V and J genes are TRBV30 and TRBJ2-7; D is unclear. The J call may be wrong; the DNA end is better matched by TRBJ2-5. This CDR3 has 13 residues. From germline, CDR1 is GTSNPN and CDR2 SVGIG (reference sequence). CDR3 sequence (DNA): TGTGCCTGGAGTCTGAACAGCAAGGGGACCCAGTACTTC. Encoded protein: CAWSLNSKGTQYF.

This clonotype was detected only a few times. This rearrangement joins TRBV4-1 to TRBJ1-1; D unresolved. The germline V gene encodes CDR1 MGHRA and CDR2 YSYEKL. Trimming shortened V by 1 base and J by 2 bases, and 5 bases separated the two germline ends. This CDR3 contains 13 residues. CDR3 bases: TGCGCCAGCAGCCAAGTTCAAAACACTGAAGCTTTCTTT. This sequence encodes CASSQVQNTEAFF.

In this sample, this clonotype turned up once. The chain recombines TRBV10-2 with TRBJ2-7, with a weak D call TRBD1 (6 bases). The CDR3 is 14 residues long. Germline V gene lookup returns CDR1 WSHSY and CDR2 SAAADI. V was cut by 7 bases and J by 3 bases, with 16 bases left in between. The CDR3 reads CASTYQGCGYEQYF. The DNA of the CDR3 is TGCGCCAGCACCTACCAGGGGTGCGGCTACGAGCAGTACTTC.

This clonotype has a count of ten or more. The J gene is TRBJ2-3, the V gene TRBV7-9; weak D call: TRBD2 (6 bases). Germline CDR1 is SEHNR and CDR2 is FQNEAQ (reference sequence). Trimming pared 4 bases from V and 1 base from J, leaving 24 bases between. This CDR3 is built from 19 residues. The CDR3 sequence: CASSSGRWDSTLGTDTQYF. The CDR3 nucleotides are TGTGCCAGCAGCTCAGGCCGCTGGGACTCCACCTTGGGCACAGATACGCAGTATTTT. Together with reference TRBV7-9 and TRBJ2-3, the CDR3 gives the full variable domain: DTGVSQNPRHKITKRGQNVTFRCDPISEHNRLYWYRQTLGQGPEFLTYFQNEAQLEKSRLLSDRFSAERPKGSFSTLEIQRTEQGDSAMYLCASSSGRWDSTLGTDTQYFGPGTRLTVL.

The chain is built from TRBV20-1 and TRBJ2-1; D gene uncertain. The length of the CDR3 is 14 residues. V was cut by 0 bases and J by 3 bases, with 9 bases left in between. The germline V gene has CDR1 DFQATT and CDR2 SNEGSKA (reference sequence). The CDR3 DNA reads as TGCAGTGCTAGAGATCAGGAAGGCTACAATGAGCAGTTCTTC. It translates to CSARDQEGYNEQFF.

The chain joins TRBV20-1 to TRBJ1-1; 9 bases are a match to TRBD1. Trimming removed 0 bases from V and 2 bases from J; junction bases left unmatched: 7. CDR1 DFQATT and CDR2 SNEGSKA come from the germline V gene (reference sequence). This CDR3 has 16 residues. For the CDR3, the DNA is TGCAGTGCTAGAGAGGGGACAGGGATCCTTAACACTGAAGCTTTCTTT. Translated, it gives CSAREGTGILNTEAFF.

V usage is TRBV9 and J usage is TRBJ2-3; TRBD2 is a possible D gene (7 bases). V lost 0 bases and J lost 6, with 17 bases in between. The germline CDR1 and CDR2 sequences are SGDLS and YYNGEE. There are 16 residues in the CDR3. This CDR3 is CASSVAGGAQGDTQYF. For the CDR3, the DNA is TGTGCCAGCAGCGTAGCTGGGGGGGCCCAAGGGGATACGCAGTATTTT.

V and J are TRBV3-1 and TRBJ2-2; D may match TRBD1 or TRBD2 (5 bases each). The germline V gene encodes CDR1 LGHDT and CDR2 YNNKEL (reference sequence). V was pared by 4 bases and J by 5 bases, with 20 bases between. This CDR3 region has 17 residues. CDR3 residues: CASSRGTGGADTGELFF. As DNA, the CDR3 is TGTGCCAGCAGCCGCGGAACAGGAGGCGCGGATACCGGGGAGCTGTTTTTT. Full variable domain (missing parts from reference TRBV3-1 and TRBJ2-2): DTAVSQTPKYLVTQMGNDKSIKCEQNLGHDTMYWYKQDSKKFLKIMFSYNNKELIINETVPNRFSPKSPDKAHLNLHINSLELGDSAVYFCASSRGTGGADTGELFFGEGSRLTVL.